The 11 T cell receptor beta chains below all came from one sample that was sequenced in a study of blood T cell repertoires in COVID-19. Only in-frame clones appear in the TCRdb table, and some are missing; sequencing was by immunoSEQ multiplex PCR. Of under 350,000 clones in the sample, 75% to 90% were seen once. The sequenced sample was peripheral blood. The source of these receptors is a man between 45 and 60 years old with acute or convalescent COVID-19.

This clone was seen only a few times. The chain uses TRBV11-2 and TRBJ1-1, with TRBD1 as a possible D gene (5 bases). The length of the CDR3 is 16 residues. Looked up from germline, CDR1 is SGHAT and CDR2 is FQNNGV. V lost 0 bases and J lost 0, with 11 bases in between. The CDR3 is CASSLDKGFMNTEAFF. Written as DNA, the CDR3 is TGTGCCAGCAGCTTAGATAAGGGGTTCATGAACACTGAAGCTTTCTTT.

The chain carries TRBV7-2 and TRBJ1-1; 8 bases agree with TRBD1. This CDR3 comprises 12 residues. Germline lookup yields CDR1 SGHTA and CDR2 FQGNSA. The trim removed 5 bases at V and 10 bases at J, leaving 6 bases unmatched. CDR3 sequence reads: CASSATGVVAFF. The CDR3 nucleotides are TGTGCCAGCAGCGCGACAGGGGTTGTAGCTTTCTTT.

V and J are TRBV6-5 and TRBJ2-7; TRBD2 agrees at 7 bases. CDR3 length equals 14 residues. J gave up 1 base and V 6 bases, and 6 bases lay outside the gene matches. Germline-derived CDR1 and CDR2 are MNHEY and SVGAGI. CDR3 nucleotides: TGTGCCAGCAGGGCTGGGGGGGAGTCCTACGAGCAGTACTTC. Translated, it gives CASRAGGESYEQYF.

This sequence joins TRBV29-1 and TRBJ1-2, with 7 bases that match TRBD1. There are 13 residues in the CDR3. From germline, CDR1 is SQVTM and CDR2 ANQGSEA. V lost 4 bases and J lost 6; bases outside the gene matches: 8. CDR3 DNA sequence: TGCAGCGTTGCTACAGGGGCGGTAAATGGCTACACCTTC. As protein: CSVATGAVNGYTF.

This clone was recorded once. This chain links TRBV5-8 with TRBJ1-1; a possible D gene is TRBD1 (5 bases). Germline V CDR1 and CDR2: SGHTS, YDEGEE. Trimming left V 7 bases short and J 3 bases short, with 13 bases between. CDR3 length: 13 amino acids. The CDR3: CASPLRGYTEAFF. The CDR3 coding sequence is TGTGCCAGCCCCTTGCGGGGGTACACTGAAGCTTTCTTT.

This clone was recorded a few times. The chain has TRBV5-1 and TRBJ1-4; possible D gene TRBD1, 5 bases. The V gene lost 4 bases and the J gene lost 5 bases, with 12 bases spanning the gap. This CDR3 contains 14 residues. Looked up from germline, CDR1 is SGHRS and CDR2 is YFSETQ. CDR3 coding DNA: TGCGCCAGCAGCCAGCGGGGGGGAAATGAAAAACTGTTTTTT. Protein sequence: CASSQRGGNEKLFF.

J is TRBJ2-3 and V is TRBV5-8; 7 bases fit TRBD2. V shed 0 bases and J 0 bases; nucleotides not matched to a gene: 4. The V gene's germline CDR1 is SGHTS and CDR2 YDEGEE. The length of the CDR3 is 16 residues. CDR3 bases: TGTGCCAGCAGCTTGGGACAGCGGGGTAGCACAGATACGCAGTATTTT. Its protein is CASSLGQRGSTDTQYF.

CDR3 DNA sequence: TGTGCCAGCAGCACCCAGTCAGGGGGAACTGAAGCTTTCTTT. Amino acid sequence: CASSTQSGGTEAFF. The J gene is TRBJ1-1, the V gene TRBV7-2; 7 nucleotides match TRBD1. This CDR3 is 14 amino acids long. The junction had 8 bases not matched to a gene; V was cut back by 5 bases and J by 5 bases. Per the germline V gene, CDR1 is SGHTA and CDR2 is FQGNSA. The variable domain in full, with the rest retrieved from reference TRBV7-2 and TRBJ1-1, is GAGVSQSPSNKVTEKGKDVELRCDPISGHTALYWYRQSLGQGLEFLIYFQGNSAPDKSGLPSDRFSAERTGGSVSTLTIQRTQQEDSAVYLCASSTQSGGTEAFFGQGTRLTVV.

The chain uses TRBV5-5 and TRBJ1-3; possible D gene TRBD1, 6 bases. This CDR3 region has 15 residues. V shed 4 bases and J shed 2 bases, with 13 bases lying between them. Germline assignment: CDR1 SGHKS and CDR2 YYEKEE (reference sequence). The CDR3 region is CASSPTGNAGNTIYF. The CDR3 nucleotides read TGTGCCAGCAGCCCTACAGGGAATGCTGGAAACACCATATATTTT.

This clone was counted a single time. This chain connects TRBV30 to TRBJ1-6, with 8 bases lining up with TRBD1. Germline V gene data show CDR1 as GTSNPN and CDR2 as SVGIG (reference sequence). The ends lost 2 bases at V and 10 bases at J; junction bases unmatched: 10. This CDR3 has 15 residues. The CDR3 DNA reads as TGTGCCTGGAGTCCCCCGGACAGGGAAAAATCACCCCTCCACTTT. Translated, it gives CAWSPPDREKSPLHF.

V and J are TRBV14 and TRBJ2-7; 11 nucleotides line up with TRBD2. J gave up 4 bases and V 2 bases, and 10 bases lay outside the gene matches. CDR3 length: 17 amino acids. Germline values: CDR1 SGHDN, CDR2 FVKESK. CDR3 loop: CASSQLPSGGPSYEQYF. The CDR3 DNA is TGTGCCAGCAGCCAACTTCCTAGCGGGGGGCCGTCTTACGAGCAGTACTTC.